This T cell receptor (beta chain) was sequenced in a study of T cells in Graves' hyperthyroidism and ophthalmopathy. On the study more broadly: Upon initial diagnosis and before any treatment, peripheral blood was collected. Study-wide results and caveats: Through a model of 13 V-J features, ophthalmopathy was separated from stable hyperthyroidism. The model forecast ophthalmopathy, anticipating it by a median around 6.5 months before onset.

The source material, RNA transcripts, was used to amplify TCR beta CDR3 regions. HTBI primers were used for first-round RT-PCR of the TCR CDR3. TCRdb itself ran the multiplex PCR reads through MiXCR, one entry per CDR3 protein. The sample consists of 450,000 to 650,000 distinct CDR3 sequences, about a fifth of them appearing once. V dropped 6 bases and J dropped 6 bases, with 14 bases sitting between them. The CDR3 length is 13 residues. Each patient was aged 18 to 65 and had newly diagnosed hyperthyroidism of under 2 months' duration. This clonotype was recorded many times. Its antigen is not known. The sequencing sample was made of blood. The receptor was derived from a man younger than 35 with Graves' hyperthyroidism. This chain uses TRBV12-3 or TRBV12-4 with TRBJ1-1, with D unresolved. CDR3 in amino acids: CASRPADEPEAFF. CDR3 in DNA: TGTGCCAGCAGGCCAGCAGACGAGCCTGAAGCTTTCTTT.